The 9 T cell receptor beta chains below were found in one sample sequenced in a study of T cells in women clearing cervical HPV infection. Assay: immunoSEQ multiplex PCR; the TCRdb copy retains only in-frame clones and omits some. The specimen's table records 49,000 or so clones. Sequenced: blood buffy coat. The receptors here all came from a woman aged 18 to 69 with a cervical HPV16 infection that either progressed to CIN3+ or cleared (not recorded which).

As regards this clone: Coverage ceases 3 residues before the CDR3 finishes, and the germline J gene fills in the end. The chain employs TRBV6-4 and TRBJ2-1; D remains unclear. From germline, CDR1 is MRHNA and CDR2 SNTAGT. The CDR3 runs to 13 residues. Between the trimmed V and J ends, which lost 4 bases and 7 bases, there was a span of 11 bases. CDR3 amino acids: CASSAGPFNEQFF. CDR3 DNA, as far as it was read: TGTGCCAGCAGTGCAGGCCCCTTTAATGAG.

On this clone itself: The read halts 3 residues ahead of the CDR3 end, with the missing end drawn from the germline J gene. V and J are TRBV20-1 and TRBJ2-3, with D possibly being TRBD2 (6 bases). Trimming took 5 bases from V and 5 from J, leaving 8 bases between them. This CDR3 has 11 amino acids. CDR1 is DFQATT, CDR2 SNEGSKA, per germline (reference sequence). The CDR3 spells CSAQAGDTQYF. The covered CDR3 bases are TGCAGTGCTCAAGCGGGAGATACG.

As regards this clone: From the germline J gene comes the end of the CDR3, since the read stops 3 residues before it. The chain employs TRBV7-8 and TRBJ2-7; tentatively, D is TRBD1 (6 bases). Germline V lookup: CDR1 SGHVS, CDR2 FQNEAQ. The CDR3 covers 13 residues. Between the trimmed V and J ends, which lost 7 bases and 1 base, there was a span of 11 bases. CDR3 DNA (partial): TGTGCCAGCACCTTTACAGGGTCCTACGAG. Amino acids: CASTFTGSYE. The complete CDR3 reads CASTFTGSYEQYF.

Points on this clone: The read falls 3 residues short of the CDR3 end, and the missing part is taken from the germline J gene. The chain combines TRBV4-2 with TRBJ1-2; the D is unclear. This CDR3 comprises 14 residues. Trimming left V 0 bases short and J 6 bases short, with 11 bases between. Germline values: CDR1 LGHNA, CDR2 YNFKEQ. The part of the CDR3 DNA that was read is TGTGCCAGCAGCCAAGAGAACAGCCCAGATGGC. This codes for CASSQENSPDG. The whole CDR3 reads CASSQENSPDGYTF.

To note about this clone: The read comes to an end 3 residues before the CDR3 does, leaving the germline J gene to fill in the end. The genes are TRBV29-1 and TRBJ1-1; TRBD1 agrees at 10 bases. V dropped 4 bases and J dropped 4; count of bases not matched to a gene: 9. CDR3 length equals 15 residues. Germline CDR1 is SQVTM and CDR2 is ANQGSEA. The CDR3 bases that were read are TGCAGCGTTGCGACAGGGGGCGAAAGGGGCACTGAA. Amino acid sequence: CSVATGGERGTE. The complete CDR3 protein is CSVATGGERGTEAFF.

This chain's CDR3 is CASSLREGEVSPLHF. Incomplete CDR3 DNA: TGCGCCAGCAGTCTACGTGAGGGGGAAGTCTCACCC. The chain couples TRBV10-2 to TRBJ1-6, with D perhaps TRBD1 (6 bases). From the germline J gene comes the end of the CDR3, since the read stops 3 residues before it. CDR3 length: 15 amino acids. From germline, CDR1 is WSHSY and CDR2 SAAADI. Trimming shortened V by 5 bases and J by 10 bases, and 18 bases separated the two germline ends.

In regard to this clone: The read ends 3 residues before the CDR3 terminus; that terminus is restored from the germline J gene. The V call is TRBV3-1 (or the pseudogene TRBV3-2), the J call TRBJ2-3; possible D gene TRBD2, 7 bases. Trimming removed 9 bases at V and 1 base at J, with 26 bases between. The germline V gene has CDR1 LGHDT and CDR2 YNNKEL (reference sequence). This CDR3 comprises 18 residues. The CDR3 spells CARGGGSHSLFGTDTQYF. The DNA read from the CDR3 is TGTGCCAGGGGAGGGGGTTCCCACTCCCTTTTTGGCACAGATACG.

A note on this clone: From the germline J gene comes the end of the CDR3, since the read stops 3 residues before it. The chain combines TRBV29-1 with TRBJ2-1, with 8 bases that match TRBD2. From germline, CDR1 is SQVTM and CDR2 ANQGSEA. The ends lost 5 bases at V and 2 bases at J; junction bases unmatched: 11. The CDR3 is 16 residues long. CDR3 bases read: TGCAGCGTTTTCCAAGTTACTAGCGGTACCTACAATGAG. Its translation: CSVFQVTSGTYNE. The entire CDR3 reads CSVFQVTSGTYNEQFF.

For this clone: The read gets to within 3 residues of the CDR3 end, and the germline J gene fills in the rest. V and J are TRBV30 and TRBJ2-2; the match to TRBD1 covers 8 bases. The trim removed 1 base at V and 5 bases at J, leaving 6 bases unmatched. The V gene's germline CDR1 is GTSNPN and CDR2 SVGIG (reference sequence). This CDR3 spans 15 amino acids. The CDR3 DNA, read in part, is TGTGCCTGGAGTGGTCAGGGGGCCGGAACCGGGGAG. Translated: CAWSGQGAGTGE. The entire CDR3 reads CAWSGQGAGTGELFF.